The clone carrying this T cell receptor (beta chain) was seen a handful of times. Its antigen is undetermined. The data are from a study of shared clonotypes between healthy human individuals. The study, taken as a whole, reports: Shared across a handful of donors were about 4.8% of the naive CD4 clonotypes. Compared with clonotypes that all four donors shared, non-shared clonotypes had lower generation probabilities.

The DNA input per sorted-subset replicate PCR was 200 ng, corresponding to some 30,000 T cell genomes. The table came from immunoSEQ multiplex PCR; TCRdb's copy has only in-frame clones and leaves some out. This sample has 2,500,000 or so clones; 93% occur once, and the top ten carry more than 0.35%. CDR1 and CDR2 (germline): SEHNR, FQNEAQ (reference sequence). The CDR3 spans 13 residues. This sequence joins TRBV7-9 and TRBJ1-4, with 8 bases aligning to TRBD1. The origin of this receptor is a man aged 18 to 29 in good health. Some clones in this sample may be carry-over from other donors' samples. The specimen was naive CD4+ T cells from PBMCs. As to subset: CD45RA+ positively selected. The CDR3 region is CAVRQGAFEKLFF. The CDR3, as DNA: TGTGCGGTCAGGCAGGGGGCGTTCGAAAAACTGTTTTTT.